The clone carrying this TCR beta chain occurred many times. Its antigen is unidentified. Trimming cost V 5 bases and J 6 bases; bases outside gene matches: 7. CDR1 MNHEY and CDR2 SVGEGT come from the germline V gene. The CDR3 is 15 residues long. The sample is drawn from a study of blood T cells in healthy people across ages. Findings and limits, study-wide: The long-lived group displayed more naive CD4+ cells, plus higher diversity, than the aged donors did. With age, beta diversity per million T cells declined roughly linearly, significantly by around 43.

Sample-barcoded 5' priming and a J-beta primer mix drove a second PCR of about 7 to 11 cycles. TCRdb fed the 5' RACE reads into MiXCR, producing one record per CDR3 protein. Altogether some 900,000 distinct CDR3 sequences are present, around 30% being singletons, with the ten largest covering 15% to 20%. The V call is TRBV6-2 or TRBV6-3, the J call TRBJ1-6; 7 bases line up with TRBD1. The receptor's source is an elderly woman in good health. The sequencing sample was made of blood. The CDR3, as DNA: TGTGCCAGCAGTCGAACCGGGACAGCTAATTCACCCCTCCACTTT. This codes for CASSRTGTANSPLHF.